Reported below is one TCR beta chain. Its antigen is undetermined. TCRdb reanalysed the 5' RACE reads using MiXCR and keeps one entry per CDR3 protein. The repertoire holds fewer than 400,000 distinct CDR3 sequences, with approximately 8.2% as singletons. This specimen comes from a study of CD8 T cells in ankylosing spondylitis. Regarding the study as a whole: A motif of eight highly homologous TCR beta variants was seen as apparently characteristic of ankylosing spondylitis blood. Before this, some motif variants had been reported in reactive arthritis synovial fluid and blood.

This sequence was found in a male donor with ankylosing spondylitis. Sequencing was done on a sample of blood, either unsorted or a sorted T cell fraction (not recorded which).

CDR3 protein: CASSLLAGGHGYTF. In DNA form, the CDR3 reads TGTGCCAGCAGTTTATTGGCAGGGGGACATGGCTACACCTTC. The V gene is TRBV12-3 or TRBV12-4, the J gene TRBJ1-2; 7 nucleotides match TRBD1. CDR3 length equals 14 residues. J gave up 6 bases and V 2 bases, and 6 bases lay outside the gene matches.